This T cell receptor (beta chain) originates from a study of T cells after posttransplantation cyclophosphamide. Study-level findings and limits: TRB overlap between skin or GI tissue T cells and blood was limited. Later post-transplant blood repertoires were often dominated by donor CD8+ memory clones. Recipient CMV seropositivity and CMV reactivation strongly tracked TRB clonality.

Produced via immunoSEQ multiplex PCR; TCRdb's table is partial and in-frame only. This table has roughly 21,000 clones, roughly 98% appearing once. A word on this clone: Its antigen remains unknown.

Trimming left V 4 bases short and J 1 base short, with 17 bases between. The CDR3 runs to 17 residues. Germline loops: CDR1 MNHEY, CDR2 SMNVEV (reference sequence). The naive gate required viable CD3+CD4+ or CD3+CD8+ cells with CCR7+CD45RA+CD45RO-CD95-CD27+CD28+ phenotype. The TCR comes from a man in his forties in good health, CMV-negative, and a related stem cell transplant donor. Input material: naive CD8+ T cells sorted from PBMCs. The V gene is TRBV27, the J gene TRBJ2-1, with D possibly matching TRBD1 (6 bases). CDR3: CASSSNGYRVSYNEQFF. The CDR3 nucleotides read TGTGCCAGCAGTTCTAACGGGTACAGGGTTTCCTACAATGAGCAGTTCTTC.